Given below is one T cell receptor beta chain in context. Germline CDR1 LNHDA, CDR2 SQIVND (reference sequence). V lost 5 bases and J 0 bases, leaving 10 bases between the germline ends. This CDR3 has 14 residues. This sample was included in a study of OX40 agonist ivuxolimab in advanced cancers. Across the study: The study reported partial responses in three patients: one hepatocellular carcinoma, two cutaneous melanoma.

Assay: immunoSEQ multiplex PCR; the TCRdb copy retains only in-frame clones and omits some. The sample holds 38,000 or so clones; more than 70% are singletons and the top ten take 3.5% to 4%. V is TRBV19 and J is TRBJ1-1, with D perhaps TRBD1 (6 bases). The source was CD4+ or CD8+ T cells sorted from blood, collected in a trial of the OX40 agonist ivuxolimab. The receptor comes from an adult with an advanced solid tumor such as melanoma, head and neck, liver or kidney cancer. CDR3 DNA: TGTGCCAGTAGTCGGACAGTAATGAACACTGAAGCTTTCTTT. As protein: CASSRTVMNTEAFF.